This TCR beta chain was recorded in a study of radiotherapy plus CTLA-4 blockade in lung cancer. Overall study context: Objective response was observed in more than 15% of patients, and disease control in just over 30%.

Repertoires were generated with immunoSEQ multiplex PCR, while TCRdb's copy carries only in-frame clones and drops some. This sample has about 78,000 clones; 70% to 90% occur once, and the top ten carry approximately 1.9%. Findings of the study overall: Response was reportedly best predicted by early blood T cell clone dynamics, with interferon-beta. TCR clones from tumors expanded in blood after radiotherapy plus ipilimumab.

Worth noting for this clone: Its antigen is as yet unknown.

Chemo-refractory metastatic non-small-cell lung cancer patients underwent focal radiation alongside CTLA-4 blockade with ipilimumab. Germline V gene lookup returns CDR1 SGHTA and CDR2 FQGTGA. The CDR3 length is 16 residues. Germline trimming cut 2 bases from V and 4 bases from J; bases unmatched to any gene: 5. This TCR derives from a human donor with non-small cell lung cancer who had a partial response to radiotherapy plus ipilimumab. Sequencing used peripheral blood, obtained from a patient treated with radiotherapy plus ipilimumab. V is TRBV7-3 and J is TRBJ2-2; 9 bases are shared with TRBD2. Here the CDR3 reads CASSLQGGRATGELFF. CDR3 nucleotides: TGTGCCAGCAGCTTACAAGGCGGGAGGGCCACCGGGGAGCTGTTTTTT.